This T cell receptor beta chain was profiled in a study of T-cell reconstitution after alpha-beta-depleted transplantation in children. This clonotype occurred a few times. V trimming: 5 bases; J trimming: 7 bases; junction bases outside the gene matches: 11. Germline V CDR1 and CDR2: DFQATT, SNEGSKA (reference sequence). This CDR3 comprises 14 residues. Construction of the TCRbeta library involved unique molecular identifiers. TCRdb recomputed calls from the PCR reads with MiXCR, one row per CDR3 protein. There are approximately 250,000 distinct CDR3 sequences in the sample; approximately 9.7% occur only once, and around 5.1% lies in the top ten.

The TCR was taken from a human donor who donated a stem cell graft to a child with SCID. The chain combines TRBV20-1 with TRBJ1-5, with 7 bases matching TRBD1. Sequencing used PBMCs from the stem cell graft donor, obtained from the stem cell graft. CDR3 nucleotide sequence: TGCAGTGCTGTCCAAGGGGGCGCGGGGCAGCCCCAGCATTTT. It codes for CSAVQGGAGQPQHF.